The following is a T cell receptor beta chain sequence with its context. The source of the sample is a study of cytomegalovirus exposure and HLA in healthy donors. The CDR3 covers 15 residues. Germline assignment: CDR1 SGHVS and CDR2 FQNEAQ. V was pared by 5 bases and J by 5 bases, with 9 bases of the junction left unmatched. The PCR made use of 60 Vbeta and 13 Jbeta primers. Here immunoSEQ multiplex PCR was the method, and the copy in TCRdb shows in-frame clones only, minus some. The repertoire has about 140,000 clones, roughly three quarters of them found once; the top ten carry approximately 2%. This TCR was recovered from a man aged 30-40 years in good health and CMV-seronegative. Sequenced: PBMCs. V is TRBV7-8 and J is TRBJ2-1; TRBD1 agrees at 7 bases. The CDR3, as DNA: TGTGCCAGCAGCCCCAGAGGGGGCACTCACAATGAGCAGTTCTTC. The encoded protein is CASSPRGGTHNEQFF.